A selection of T cell receptor beta chains follows, all from one sample in a study of blood T cells in healthy people across ages. MiXCR was run by TCRdb on the 5' RACE reads, yielding one entry per CDR3 protein. The table has 1.2 million to 1.5 million distinct CDR3 sequences, approximately 38% seen once; the top ten hold approximately 7.9%. Material for sequencing was blood. The receptors come from a woman between 18 and 30 years old in good health. Both conserved end residues are part of each CDR3. D genes are given only for firm matches. Clone size appears in some rows only: once, few, many, or a class for an expanded clone.

-,-,TRBJ2-1,TRBV10-3,TGTGCCATCAGTGCGGGGAGTGAGCAGTTCTTC,CAISAGSEQFF
many,TRBD1,TRBJ2-1,TRBV27,TGTGCCAGCAGTTTCCGCTCGGGACAGTACAATGAGCAGTTCTTC,CASSFRSGQYNEQFF
-,-,TRBJ1-2,TRBV30,TGTGCCTGGGAACTCCAATCGGGTGGCTACACCTTC,CAWELQSGGYTF
few,-,TRBJ2-7,TRBV5-1,TGCGCCAGCAGCTTGTCCTCAGGGCCCCGGAGCTCCTACGAGCAGTACTTC,CASSLSSGPRSSYEQYF
few,TRBD1,TRBJ1-1,TRBV10-3,TGTGCCTCGACCGGGACAGGCGGCACTGAAGCTTTCTTT,CASTGTGGTEAFF
few,TRBD1,TRBJ2-1,TRBV6-5,TGTGCCAGCAGTTTCCCCGGGACAGGGGTTCATGAGCAGTTCTTC,CASSFPGTGVHEQFF
-,-,TRBJ2-1,TRBV24-1,TGTGCCACCAGTGATAGGCAGGACCTATTCTACAATGAGCAGTTCTTC,CATSDRQDLFYNEQFF
-,TRBD2,TRBJ2-5,TRBV7-8,TGTGCCAGCAGCTTAGGCCTAGCGGGACTATGGAGTACACCAAGAGAGACCCAGTACTTC,CASSLGLAGLWSTPRETQYF
-,TRBD2,TRBJ2-1,TRBV6-6,TGTGCCAGCAGTTACCCGGCCTCCGGGGGGGACTACAATGAGCAGTTCTTC,CASSYPASGGDYNEQFF
few,TRBD2,TRBJ2-7,TRBV7-2,TGTGCCAGCAGCTTACTAGCGGGAGAACACGAGCAGTACTTC,CASSLLAGEHEQYF
few,-,TRBJ1-4,TRBV4-1,TGCGCCAGCAGCCGGACAGTCAATGAAAAACTGTTTTTT,CASSRTVNEKLFF
few,-,TRBJ2-4,TRBV29-1,TGCAGCGTTGAGAAGGGGTGGGACAAAAACATTCAGTACTTC,CSVEKGWDKNIQYF
few,-,TRBJ2-3,TRBV20-1,TGCAGTGCTGACCTCCGGGGGGCGCTTACAGATACGCAGTATTTT,CSADLRGALTDTQYF
few,TRBD1,TRBJ1-1,TRBV28,TGTGCCAGCAGGGACAGGGTAGCGGCTGAAGCTTTCTTT,CASRDRVAAEAFF
few,TRBD1,TRBJ2-7,TRBV6-5,TGTGCCACTAAAGGGGGCGGTTCCTACGAGCAGTACTTC,CATKGGGSYEQYF
-,-,TRBJ2-3,TRBV18,TGTGCCAGCTCACCACCTTACAGCACAGATACGCAGTATTTT,CASSPPYSTDTQYF
few,TRBD2,TRBJ2-1,TRBV20-1,TGCAGTGTGAATGGCGGGGGGTCCTACAATGAGCAGTTCTTC,CSVNGGGSYNEQFF
few,-,TRBJ2-7,TRBV28,TGTGCCAGCAGTAGGCAGGCATTCGAGCAGTACTTC,CASSRQAFEQYF
-,-,TRBJ1-2,TRBV4-1,TGCGCCAGCAGCCAAAGGACAGAAGCTAACTATGGCTACACCTTC,CASSQRTEANYGYTF
once,TRBD2,TRBJ2-5,TRBV12-3/TRBV12-4,TGTGCCAGCAGTTTTTCCCGGGAGGGCCGGGAGACCCAGTACTTC,CASSFSREGRETQYF
-,-,TRBJ1-2,TRBV28,TGTGCCAGCAGGCATCCAGTCCAGGGAGGTCCAAACTATGGCTACACCTTC,CASRHPVQGGPNYGYTF
once,-,TRBJ2-7,TRBV5-5,TGTGCCAGCAGCTTGACCGTTCAGGTGACATCTCCTCCTACCTACGAGCAGTACTTC,CASSLTVQVTSPPTYEQYF
-,-,TRBJ2-1,TRBV6-1,TGTGCCCTGGTGGGCTCCTACAATGAGCAGTTCTTC,CALVGSYNEQFF
-,TRBD1,TRBJ1-4,TRBV29-1,TGCAGCGGCCGGACAGGGGGTGAAAAACTGTTTTTT,CSGRTGGEKLFF
-,-,TRBJ2-1,TRBV6-5,TGTGCCAGCAGCCCGACGACGGACTACAATGAGCAGTTCTTC,CASSPTTDYNEQFF
few,-,TRBJ2-7,TRBV12-3/TRBV12-4,TGTGCCAGCAGTTTTCGGACAACTCCCTACGAGCAGTACTTC,CASSFRTTPYEQYF
-,TRBD2,TRBJ2-7,TRBV20-1,TGCAGTGCGAAGGCTAGCGGGTCCTACGAGCAGTACTTC,CSAKASGSYEQYF
few,TRBD1,TRBJ1-2,TRBV9,TGTGCCAGCAGCGCCACCGGGACAGGGGGTTACTATGGCTACACCTTC,CASSATGTGGYYGYTF
-,TRBD2,TRBJ2-7,TRBV19,TGTGCCAGTAGTTCCCGAGGCGGGGGGAACTACGAGCAGTACTTC,CASSSRGGGNYEQYF
few,-,TRBJ2-3,TRBV27,TGTGCCAGCAGTTTTCGGGGGAGCCTCACAGATACGCAGTATTTT,CASSFRGSLTDTQYF
-,-,TRBJ1-2,TRBV7-9,TGTGCCAGCAGCTTATCGGAAGTCTATGGCTACACCTTC,CASSLSEVYGYTF
-,TRBD1,TRBJ2-7,TRBV27,TGTGCCAGCAGTGACAGGGGGCGGGTTTTTAGAGAGCAGTACTTC,CASSDRGRVFREQYF
-,-,TRBJ2-5,TRBV2,TGTGCCGTCCAGAGGGCTAGAGAGACCCAGTACTTC,CAVQRARETQYF
-,-,TRBJ2-3,TRBV10-3,TGTGCTGGCTCAAAGCCGGGGGGCACAGATACGCAGTATTTT,CAGSKPGGTDTQYF